This T cell receptor (beta chain) is drawn from a study of metastatic and nonmetastatic thyroid tumors. The overall study: Both malignant and benign thyroid patients supplied peripheral blood and tumor or nodule tissue samples, across which the repertoires of these patients were then compared.

This clone occurred a few times. The antigen is unknown. Germline V gene data show CDR1 as SGDLS and CDR2 as YYNGEE. The CDR3 sequence is 17 residues long. Trimming took 0 bases from V and 3 from J, leaving 18 bases between them. Study observations and caveats: Versus benign nodules, malignant thyroid tumors reportedly had significantly higher TCR beta diversity, in blood and tumor.

Authors' processing steps: The study built a papillary thyroid cancer distant-metastasis classifier from CDR3 differences across clinicopathological groups. TCRdb re-clonotyped the PCR reads via MiXCR. These V and J calls rely on TCRdb rather than the paper's analysis. The sample has tens of thousands of clones; about half are singletons. None of the patients had undergone any treatment ahead of thyroid surgery. The J gene is TRBJ1-1, the V gene TRBV9; tentative D call: TRBD1 (5 bases). Sequenced: tumor tissue. The clonotype originates from a male donor with papillary thyroid cancer or a benign thyroid nodule (not recorded which). Some clones in this sample may be carry-over from other donors' samples. The CDR3 bases are TGTGCCAGCAGCGTAGTTGGGCAGGGTCATGGGGACACTGAAGCTTTCTTT. Protein sequence: CASSVVGQGHGDTEAFF. Variable domain in full (rest from reference TRBV9 and TRBJ1-1): DSGVTQTPKHLITATGQRVTLRCSPRSGDLSVYWYQQSLDQGLQFLIQYYNGEERAKGNILERFSAQQFPDLHSELNLSSLELGDSALYFCASSVVGQGHGDTEAFFGQGTRLTVV.